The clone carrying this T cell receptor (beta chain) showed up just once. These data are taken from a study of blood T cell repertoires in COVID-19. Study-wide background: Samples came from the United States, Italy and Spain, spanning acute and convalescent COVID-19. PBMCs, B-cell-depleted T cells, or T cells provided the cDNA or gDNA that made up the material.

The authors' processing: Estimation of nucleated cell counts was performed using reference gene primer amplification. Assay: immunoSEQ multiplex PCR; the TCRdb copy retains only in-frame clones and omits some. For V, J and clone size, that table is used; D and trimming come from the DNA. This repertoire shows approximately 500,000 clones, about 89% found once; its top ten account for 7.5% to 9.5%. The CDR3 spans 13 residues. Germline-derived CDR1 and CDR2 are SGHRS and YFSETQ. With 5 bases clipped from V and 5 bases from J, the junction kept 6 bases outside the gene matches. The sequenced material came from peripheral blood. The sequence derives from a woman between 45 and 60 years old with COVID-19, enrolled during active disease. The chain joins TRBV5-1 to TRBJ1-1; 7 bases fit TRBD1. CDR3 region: CASRDRVETEAFF. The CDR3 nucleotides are TGCGCCAGCAGAGACAGGGTGGAAACTGAAGCTTTCTTT.